Listed below are T cell receptor beta chains from one sample, sequenced in a study of cytomegalovirus exposure and HLA in healthy donors. The method was immunoSEQ multiplex PCR; TCRdb's version includes in-frame clones alone and lacks a portion of them. The table records more than 150,000 clones, almost 80% of them present only once. The sequenced sample was PBMCs. The source is a male donor in good health and CMV-seronegative. The CDR3 runs from the conserved cysteine through the conserved F or W. A D gene is named only where the DNA matches it firmly. The size of a clone is reported for some rows only, either as once, few or many, or as a class for expanded clones.

V gene,clone size,J gene,D gene,CDR3 protein,CDR3 DNA
TRBV10-3,few,TRBJ1-3,TRBD1,CAISESTGVGNTIYF,TGTGCCATCAGTGAATCGACAGGGGTCGGAAACACCATATATTTT
TRBV30,-,TRBJ2-3,TRBD2,CAWTSGYTDTQYF,TGTGCCTGGACTAGCGGGTACACAGATACGCAGTATTTT
TRBV29-1,-,TRBJ2-7,-,CSVGKANPYEQYF,TGCAGCGTTGGTAAAGCTAATCCCTACGAGCAGTACTTC
TRBV28,-,TRBJ2-7,TRBD1,CASSSGGTGASEQYF,TGTGCCAGCAGCTCCGGGGGGACAGGGGCATCCGAGCAGTACTTC
TRBV28,-,TRBJ2-1,TRBD2,CASSPSGLAAYNEHFF,TGTGCCAGCAGTCCAAGCGGTCTAGCGGCTTACAATGAGCATTTCTTC
TRBV19,-,TRBJ1-5,-,CASSNQGWGNQPQHF,TGTGCCAGTAGTAACCAGGGGTGGGGGAATCAGCCCCAGCATTTT
TRBV5-1,-,TRBJ2-3,-,CASSFNTDTQYF,TGCGCCAGCAGCTTTAACACAGATACGCAGTATTTT
TRBV6-5,-,TRBJ2-3,TRBD1,CASSLQGALDTQYF,TGTGCCAGCAGTTTACAGGGGGCATTGGATACGCAGTATTTT
TRBV6-5,-,TRBJ2-2,-,CASRAGAAFTGELFF,TGTGCCTCCCGAGCTGGGGCGGCTTTCACCGGGGAGCTGTTTTTT
TRBV19,few,TRBJ1-1,TRBD1,CASRPGTGGPNTEAFF,TGTGCCAGTAGGCCCGGGACAGGGGGCCCGAACACTGAAGCTTTCTTT
TRBV19,-,TRBJ2-1,-,CASGGPYNEQFF,TGTGCCAGTGGGGGCCCCTACAATGAGCAGTTCTTC
TRBV28,once,TRBJ2-1,TRBD2,CASRGGLGSNEQFF,TGTGCCAGCAGGGGGGGACTAGGTAGTAATGAGCAGTTCTTC
TRBV4-2,-,TRBJ2-3,TRBD2,CASSQEAGGPGNTQYF,TGTGCCAGCAGCCAAGAAGCGGGGGGGCCAGGGAATACGCAGTATTTT
TRBV10-3,-,TRBJ1-1,-,CAISKADRGTEAFF,TGTGCCATCAGTAAGGCCGATCGAGGGACTGAAGCTTTCTTT
TRBV7-9,few,TRBJ2-3,TRBD2,CASSPRTSGGTDTQYF,TGTGCCAGCAGCCCCAGGACTAGCGGGGGAACAGATACGCAGTATTTT
TRBV19,-,TRBJ2-7,-,CASSIGEPIYEQYF,TGTGCCAGTAGTATCGGGGAACCGATCTACGAGCAGTACTTC
TRBV21-1,-,TRBJ1-1,-,CASSKWVGAVGTEAFF,TGTGCCAGCAGCAAATGGGTTGGGGCGGTGGGTACTGAAGCTTTCTTT
TRBV7-2,few,TRBJ2-7,-,CASSLAALAGQDEQYF,TGTGCCAGCAGCTTAGCCGCGCTAGCGGGACAGGACGAGCAGTACTTC
TRBV30,few,TRBJ2-1,TRBD2,CAWSVSLAVNEQFF,TGTGCCTGGAGTGTAAGCCTAGCGGTAAATGAGCAGTTCTTC
TRBV7-6,-,TRBJ2-1,-,CASSLAAGSSYNEQFF,TGTGCCAGCAGCTTAGCTGCGGGCAGCTCCTACAATGAGCAGTTCTTC
TRBV21-1,few,TRBJ2-7,-,CASSKAGEFKQYF,TGTGCCAGCAGCAAAGCGGGAGAATTCAAGCAGTACTTC
TRBV7-2,-,TRBJ1-2,TRBD1,CASSRTGVFNGYTF,TGTGCCAGCAGCCGGACAGGGGTATTCAATGGCTACACCTTC
TRBV7-2,-,TRBJ2-7,TRBD2,CASSPGLAGSEQYF,TGTGCCAGCAGTCCTGGACTAGCGGGATCCGAGCAGTACTTC
TRBV10-3,-,TRBJ2-3,TRBD1,CAIRVGTGGYTDTQYF,TGTGCCATCAGGGTCGGGACAGGGGGCTACACAGATACGCAGTATTTT
TRBV28,-,TRBJ1-5,TRBD1,CASRAQGRPQHF,TGTGCCAGCAGAGCACAGGGGAGACCCCAGCATTTT
TRBV7-8,once,TRBJ1-1,-,CASSPQGWKPEAFF,TGTGCCAGCAGCCCTCAGGGGTGGAAACCTGAAGCTTTCTTT
TRBV7-2,few,TRBJ1-2,-,CASSLGRNTPNYGYTF,TGTGCCAGCAGCTTAGGCCGTAACACCCCAAACTATGGCTACACCTTC
TRBV7-2,-,TRBJ2-6,-,CASSPGGHSGANVLTF,TGTGCCAGCAGCCCGGGGGGCCACTCTGGGGCCAACGTCCTGACTTTC
TRBV6-6,-,TRBJ2-3,-,CASSYLVRDTQYF,TGTGCCAGCAGTTACCTAGTGAGGGATACGCAGTATTTT
TRBV10-3,-,TRBJ1-6,TRBD1,CAISVAAGGNSPLHF,TGTGCCATCAGTGTGGCGGCAGGGGGAAACTCACCCCTCCACTTT
TRBV7-2,-,TRBJ2-5,-,CASSLGGRETQYF,TGTGCCAGCAGCTTAGGGGGCCGGGAGACCCAGTACTTC
TRBV5-4,-,TRBJ2-1,-,CASSWGDEQFF,TGTGCCAGCAGTTGGGGAGATGAGCAGTTCTTC
TRBV6-5,-,TRBJ2-7,-,CASSGRVDYEQYF,TGTGCCAGCAGTGGGCGGGTAGACTACGAGCAGTACTTC
TRBV4-3,-,TRBJ2-1,-,CASSRNKGDGKEQFF,TGCGCCAGCAGCCGGAATAAGGGGGACGGAAAAGAGCAGTTCTTC
TRBV28,once,TRBJ1-2,TRBD1,CASRGRGANYGYTF,TGTGCCAGCAGGGGCAGGGGGGCGAACTATGGCTACACCTTC
TRBV5-1,few,TRBJ2-3,TRBD2,CASSTGLAGGRDTQYF,TGCGCCAGCAGCACCGGACTAGCGGGAGGGAGAGATACGCAGTATTTT
TRBV5-4,-,TRBJ2-7,-,CASSPQGRDYEQYF,TGTGCCAGCAGCCCACAGGGGCGGGACTACGAGCAGTACTTC
TRBV7-2,few,TRBJ1-1,-,CASRDSTEAFF,TGTGCCAGCAGGGACTCGACTGAAGCTTTCTTT
TRBV27,-,TRBJ2-3,-,CASSLGGAGTDTQYF,TGTGCCAGCAGTTTAGGGGGGGCCGGCACAGATACGCAGTATTTT
TRBV2,-,TRBJ2-1,TRBD2,CASRPSGFSYNEQFF,TGTGCCAGCAGACCTAGCGGGTTCTCCTACAATGAGCAGTTCTTC
TRBV29-1,-,TRBJ2-7,TRBD1,CSVGKTGGFYYEQYF,TGCAGCGTGGGAAAGACAGGGGGCTTCTACTACGAGCAGTACTTC
TRBV5-6,-,TRBJ1-3,-,CASSLGSSGNTIYF,TGTGCCAGCAGCTTGGGGAGCTCTGGAAACACCATATATTTT
TRBV6-1,-,TRBJ2-7,-,CASSAATQGSEQYF,TGTGCCAGCAGTGCGGCCACACAGGGCAGCGAGCAGTACTTC
TRBV6-5,-,TRBJ2-3,TRBD1,CASSSGDRATDTQYF,TGTGCCAGCAGTTCCGGGGACAGGGCCACAGATACGCAGTATTTT
TRBV6-4,-,TRBJ1-4,-,CATRGGSDEKLFF,TGTGCCACTCGCGGGGGGAGCGACGAAAAACTGTTTTTT
TRBV7-2,-,TRBJ2-2,-,CASSPDLWRARTGELFF,TGTGCCAGCAGCCCCGACTTATGGAGGGCCCGCACCGGGGAGCTGTTTTTT
TRBV4-3,-,TRBJ2-6,-,CASSQESGTGANVLTF,TGCGCCAGCAGCCAAGAGTCAGGGACTGGGGCCAACGTCCTGACTTTC
TRBV28,-,TRBJ2-2,TRBD2,CASSPGRAYTGELFF,TGTGCCAGCAGTCCGGGGAGGGCCTACACCGGGGAGCTGTTTTTT
TRBV7-2,-,TRBJ1-4,-,CASSLWGPPTNEKLFF,TGTGCCAGCAGCTTATGGGGGCCCCCAACTAATGAAAAACTGTTTTTT
TRBV7-9,-,TRBJ2-1,-,CASSFQRVYDNEQFF,TGTGCCAGCAGCTTCCAGCGTGTTTACGACAATGAGCAGTTCTTC
TRBV7-2,few,TRBJ2-7,-,CASSLQGGYEQYF,TGTGCCAGCAGCCTTCAGGGCGGCTACGAGCAGTACTTC